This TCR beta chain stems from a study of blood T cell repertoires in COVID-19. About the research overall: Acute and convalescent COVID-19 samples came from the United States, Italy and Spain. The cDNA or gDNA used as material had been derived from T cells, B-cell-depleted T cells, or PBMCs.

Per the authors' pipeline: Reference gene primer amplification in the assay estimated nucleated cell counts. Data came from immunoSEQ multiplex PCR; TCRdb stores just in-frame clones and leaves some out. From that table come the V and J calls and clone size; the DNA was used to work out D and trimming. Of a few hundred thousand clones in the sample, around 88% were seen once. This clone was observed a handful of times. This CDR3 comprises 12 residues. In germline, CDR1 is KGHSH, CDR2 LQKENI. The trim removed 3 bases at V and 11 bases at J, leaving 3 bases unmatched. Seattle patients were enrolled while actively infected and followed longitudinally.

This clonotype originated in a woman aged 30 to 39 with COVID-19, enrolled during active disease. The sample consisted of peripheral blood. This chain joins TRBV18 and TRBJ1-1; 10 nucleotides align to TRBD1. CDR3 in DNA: TGTGCCAGCTCACCGGACAGGGGGACGGCTTTCTTT. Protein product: CASSPDRGTAFF.